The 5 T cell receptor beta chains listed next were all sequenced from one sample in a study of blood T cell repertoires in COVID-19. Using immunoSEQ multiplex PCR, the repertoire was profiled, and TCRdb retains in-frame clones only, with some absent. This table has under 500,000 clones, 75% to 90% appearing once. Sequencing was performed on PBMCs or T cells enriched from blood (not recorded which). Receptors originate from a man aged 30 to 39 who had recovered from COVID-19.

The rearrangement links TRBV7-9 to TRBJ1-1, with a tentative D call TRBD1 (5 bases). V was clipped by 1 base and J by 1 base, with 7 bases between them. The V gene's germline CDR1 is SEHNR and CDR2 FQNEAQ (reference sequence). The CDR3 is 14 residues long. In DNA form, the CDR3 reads TGTGCCAGCAGCTTAGGGGGGGAGAACACTGAAGCTTTCTTT. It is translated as CASSLGGENTEAFF.

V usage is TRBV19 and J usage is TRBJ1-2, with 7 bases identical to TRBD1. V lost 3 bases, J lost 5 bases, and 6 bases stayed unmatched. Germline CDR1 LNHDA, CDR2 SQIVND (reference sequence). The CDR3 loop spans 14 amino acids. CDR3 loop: CASSIVGRGYGYTF. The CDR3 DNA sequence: TGTGCCAGTAGTATTGTCGGCAGGGGGTATGGCTACACCTTC.

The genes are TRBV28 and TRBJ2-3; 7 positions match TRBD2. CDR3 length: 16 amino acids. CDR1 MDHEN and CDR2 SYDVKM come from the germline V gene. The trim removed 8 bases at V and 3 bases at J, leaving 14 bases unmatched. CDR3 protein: CASPPRQGGVTDTQYF. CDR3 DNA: TGTGCCAGCCCCCCCCGGCAGGGAGGGGTGACAGATACGCAGTATTTT.

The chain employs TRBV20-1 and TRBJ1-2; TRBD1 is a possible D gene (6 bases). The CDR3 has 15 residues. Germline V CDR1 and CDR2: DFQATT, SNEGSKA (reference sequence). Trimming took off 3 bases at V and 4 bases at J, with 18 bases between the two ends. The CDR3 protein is CSASGSEGTTYGYTF. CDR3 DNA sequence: TGCAGTGCTAGTGGTAGTGAGGGGACAACCTATGGCTACACCTTC.

The CDR3 loop reads CASSHGTDQPQHF. CDR3 DNA sequence: TGTGCCAGCTCACACGGGACAGATCAGCCCCAGCATTTT. The chain joins TRBV18 to TRBJ1-5; 7 positions match TRBD1. The V gene end was trimmed by 4 bases and the J gene end by 5 bases; junction bases not matched to a gene: 2. This CDR3 comprises 13 residues. In germline, CDR1 is KGHSH, CDR2 LQKENI.